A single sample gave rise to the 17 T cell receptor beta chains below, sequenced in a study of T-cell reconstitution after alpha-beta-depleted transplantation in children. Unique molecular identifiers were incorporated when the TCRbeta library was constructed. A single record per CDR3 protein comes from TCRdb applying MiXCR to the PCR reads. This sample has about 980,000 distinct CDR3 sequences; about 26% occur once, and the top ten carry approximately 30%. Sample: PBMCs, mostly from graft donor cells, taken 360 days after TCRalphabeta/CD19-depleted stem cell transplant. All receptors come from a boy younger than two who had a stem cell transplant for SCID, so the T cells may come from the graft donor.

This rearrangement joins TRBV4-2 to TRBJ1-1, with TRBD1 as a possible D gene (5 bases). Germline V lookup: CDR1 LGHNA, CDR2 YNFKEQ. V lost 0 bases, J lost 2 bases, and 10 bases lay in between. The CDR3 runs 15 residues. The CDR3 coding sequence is TGTGCCAGCAGCCAAGATTCAGGGACTAACACTGAAGCTTTCTTT. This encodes CASSQDSGTNTEAFF.

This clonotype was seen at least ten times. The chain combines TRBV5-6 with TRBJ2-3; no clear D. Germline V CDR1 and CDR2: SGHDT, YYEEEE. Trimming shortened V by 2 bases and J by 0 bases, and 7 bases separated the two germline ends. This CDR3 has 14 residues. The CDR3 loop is CASSFSQSTDTQYF. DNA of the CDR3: TGTGCCAGCAGCTTTTCACAGAGCACAGATACGCAGTATTTT.

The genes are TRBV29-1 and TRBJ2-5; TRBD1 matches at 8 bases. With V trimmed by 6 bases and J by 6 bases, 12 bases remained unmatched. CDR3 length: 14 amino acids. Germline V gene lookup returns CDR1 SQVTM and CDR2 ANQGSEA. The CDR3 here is CSVPPLGQGKTQYF. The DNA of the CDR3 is TGCAGCGTCCCCCCCTTAGGACAGGGAAAGACCCAGTACTTC.

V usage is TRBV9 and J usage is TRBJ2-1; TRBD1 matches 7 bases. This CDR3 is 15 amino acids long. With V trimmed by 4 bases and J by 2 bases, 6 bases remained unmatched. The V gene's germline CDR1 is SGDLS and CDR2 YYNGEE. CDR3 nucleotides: TGTGCCAGCAGCTCCCAGGGGGTTCCCTACAATGAGCAGTTCTTC. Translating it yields CASSSQGVPYNEQFF.

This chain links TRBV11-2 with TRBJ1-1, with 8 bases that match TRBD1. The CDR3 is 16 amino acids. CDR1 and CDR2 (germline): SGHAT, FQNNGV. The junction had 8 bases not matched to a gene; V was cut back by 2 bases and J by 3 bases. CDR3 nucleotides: TGTGCCAGCAGCTTAACAGGGGGGATTGGCTACACTGAAGCTTTCTTT. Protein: CASSLTGGIGYTEAFF.

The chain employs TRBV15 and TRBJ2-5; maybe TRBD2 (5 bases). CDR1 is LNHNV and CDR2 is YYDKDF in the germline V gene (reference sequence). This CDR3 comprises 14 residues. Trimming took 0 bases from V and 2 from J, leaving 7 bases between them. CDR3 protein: CATSRERGQETQYF. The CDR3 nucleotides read TGTGCCACCAGCAGAGAACGGGGACAAGAGACCCAGTACTTC.

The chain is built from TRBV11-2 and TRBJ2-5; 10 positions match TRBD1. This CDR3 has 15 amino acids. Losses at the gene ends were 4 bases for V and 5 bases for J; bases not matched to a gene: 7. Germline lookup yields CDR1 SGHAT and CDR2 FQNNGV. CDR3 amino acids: CASSSTTGGRETQYF. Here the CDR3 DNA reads TGTGCCAGCAGCTCGACGACAGGGGGCCGCGAGACCCAGTACTTC.

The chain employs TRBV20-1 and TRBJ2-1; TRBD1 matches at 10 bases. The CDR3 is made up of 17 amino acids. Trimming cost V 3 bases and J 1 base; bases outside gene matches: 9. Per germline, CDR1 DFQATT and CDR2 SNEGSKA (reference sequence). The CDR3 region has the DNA TGCAGTGCTAGTCCCGGGACAGGGGCCCTATCCTACAATGAGCAGTTCTTC. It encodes CSASPGTGALSYNEQFF.

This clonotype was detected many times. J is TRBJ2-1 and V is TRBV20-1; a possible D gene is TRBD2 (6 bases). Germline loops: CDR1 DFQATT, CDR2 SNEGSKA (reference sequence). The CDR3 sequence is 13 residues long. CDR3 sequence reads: CSASGGYSNEQFF. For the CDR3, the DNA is TGCAGCGCCTCCGGGGGTTACTCCAATGAGCAGTTCTTC.

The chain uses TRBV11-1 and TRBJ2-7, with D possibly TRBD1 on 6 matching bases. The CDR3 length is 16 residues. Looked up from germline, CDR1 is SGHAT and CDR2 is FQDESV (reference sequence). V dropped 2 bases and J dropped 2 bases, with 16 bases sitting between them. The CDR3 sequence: CASSLRPQGFAYEQYF. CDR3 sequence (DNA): TGTGCCAGCAGCTTACGGCCACAGGGTTTCGCCTACGAGCAGTACTTC.

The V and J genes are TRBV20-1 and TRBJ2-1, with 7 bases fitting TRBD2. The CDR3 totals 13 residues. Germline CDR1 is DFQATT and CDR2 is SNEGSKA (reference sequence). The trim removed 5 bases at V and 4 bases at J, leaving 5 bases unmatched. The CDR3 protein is CSAETGGYNEQFF. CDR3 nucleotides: TGCAGTGCTGAGACGGGGGGTTACAATGAGCAGTTCTTC.

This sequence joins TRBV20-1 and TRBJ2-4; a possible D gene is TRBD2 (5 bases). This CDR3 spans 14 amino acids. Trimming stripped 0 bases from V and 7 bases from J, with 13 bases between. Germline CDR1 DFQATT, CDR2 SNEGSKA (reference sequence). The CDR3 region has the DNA TGCAGTGCTAGAGATAGAGGGTCGGGGAACATTCAGTACTTC. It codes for CSARDRGSGNIQYF.

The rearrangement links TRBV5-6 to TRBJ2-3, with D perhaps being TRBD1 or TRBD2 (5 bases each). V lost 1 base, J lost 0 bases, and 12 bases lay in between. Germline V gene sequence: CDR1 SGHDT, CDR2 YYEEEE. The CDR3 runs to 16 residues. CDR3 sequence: CASSLWGYLSTDTQYF. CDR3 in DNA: TGTGCCAGCAGCTTGTGGGGGTACCTTAGCACAGATACGCAGTATTTT.

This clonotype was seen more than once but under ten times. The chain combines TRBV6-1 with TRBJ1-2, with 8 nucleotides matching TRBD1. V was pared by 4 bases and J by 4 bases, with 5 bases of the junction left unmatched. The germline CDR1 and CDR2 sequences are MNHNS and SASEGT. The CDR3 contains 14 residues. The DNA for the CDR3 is TGTGCCAGCAGTGCCGGACAGGGACTCTATGGCTACACCTTC. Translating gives CASSAGQGLYGYTF.

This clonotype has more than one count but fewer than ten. The CDR3 protein is CASRELDADTQYF. CDR3 nucleotide sequence: TGTGCCAGCAGGGAACTAGACGCGGATACGCAGTATTTT. The V gene is TRBV12-3 or TRBV12-4, the J gene TRBJ2-3, with TRBD2 as a possible D gene (5 bases). The length of the CDR3 is 13 residues. Trimming stripped 6 bases from V and 6 bases from J, with 13 bases between.

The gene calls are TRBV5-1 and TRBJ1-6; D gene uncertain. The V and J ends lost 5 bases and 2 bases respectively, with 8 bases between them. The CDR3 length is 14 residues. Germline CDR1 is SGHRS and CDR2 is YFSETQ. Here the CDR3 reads CASRIGTYNSPLHF. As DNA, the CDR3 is TGCGCCAGCAGAATAGGGACCTATAATTCACCCCTCCACTTT.

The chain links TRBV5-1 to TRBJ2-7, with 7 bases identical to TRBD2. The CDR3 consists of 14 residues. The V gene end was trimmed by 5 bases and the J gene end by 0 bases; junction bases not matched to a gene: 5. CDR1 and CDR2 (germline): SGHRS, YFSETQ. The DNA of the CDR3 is TGCGCCAGCAGAACATCTAGCGGCTCCTACGAGCAGTACTTC. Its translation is CASRTSSGSYEQYF.